What follows is one TCR beta chain and its context. There is no known antigen for this receptor. There are no base qualities to consult, and no much larger clone falls within one base. Preparation of the library involved the immunoSEQ multiplex PCR assay. For the multiplex PCR, a mixture combining 60 forward primers for TCR Vbeta segments and 13 reverse primers for TCR Jbeta segments was used. A multiplex PCR assay on genomic DNA amplified the CDR3 region of rearranged TCR beta genes. The Illumina HiSeq System was used to sequence the amplified TCR beta libraries as 87-base-pair reads. The authors' analysis ran thus. Across the 670 or so repertoires, a later analysis counted around 80 million unique TCR beta chains, some 11 million of which were shared by at least two donors. Raw reads were error-corrected and collapsed into unique sequences with a nearest-neighbor algorithm that merged closely related sequences to remove PCR and sequencing errors. To assign V, D and J gene segments, CDR3 sequences were aligned to IMGT reference sequences. Each retained sequence needed at least a six-nucleotide match to both a V gene segment and a J gene segment. A rearrangement was called productive if the CDR3 had no stop codons and remained in frame with V and J, and every other rearrangement was called non-productive. CDR3 was defined by IMGT convention, running from the second conserved V-encoded cysteine to the conserved J-encoded phenylalanine. In an earlier analysis of around 570 of the donors, sequences lacking an unambiguous match to a single V gene segment were excluded. In an earlier analysis of around 590 of the donors, a V segment was called functional when productive rearrangements were above 56.7%, and segregating when the standard deviation between donors exceeded 5%. To diagnose cytomegalovirus status from the catalog of TCR beta chain sequences, a statistical classification framework was built. In a later analysis, V and J genes were assigned by comparing TCR nucleotide sequences against IMGT/GENE-DB human TR gene sequences. The TCRdist pipeline was used in a later analysis to assign CDR3 sequences and most-parsimonious VDJ recombination scenarios. In a later analysis, each TCR beta chain was defined by its CDR3 amino acid sequence together with its V-gene family, and reads lacking a unique V-gene family were excluded. As a way to deal with suspected cross-contamination and a sequencing artifact, a later analysis dropped over 550 nucleotide sequences that were highly shared and had low generation probability. In a later analysis, a clonal expansion index was calculated for each public chain from normalized within-repertoire ranks of inferred template counts. Generation probabilities in a later analysis came from a VDJ recombination model fitted to out-of-frame rearrangements, and those results were checked against IGoR. In a later analysis, TCR-TCR, TCR-HLA and TCR-CMV co-occurrence was scored with hypergeometric tests, and a repertoire-size bias correction was applied to TCR pairs. To estimate false discovery rates, a later analysis permuted the HLA or CMV assignments 20 times. A later analysis grouped co-occurring TCRs with DBSCAN, adding TCRdist sequence similarity when clustering within HLA-allele-positive subsets. Repertoires with fewer than 30,000 or more than 120,000 public chains were left out of co-occurrence clustering, as were a few repertoires with anomalous nucleotide sharing. Not all clones reach the TCRdb copy of this immuneACCESS table, which keeps in-frame sequences only. Checked studies attribute under half of the gap to unresolved V genes and leave the rest unexplained. V and J calls and clone size are copied from that table; D and trimming were computed from the DNA. The table for this sample lists some 170,000 clones; about 86% of them were counted only once. The top ten clones comprise around 2.4% of the sample.

The germline V and J ends show losses of 6 bases and 4 bases respectively, and no gene match explains 8 bases of the junction. Via the germline V gene, CDR1 is MNHEY and CDR2 SVGAGI. Including the terminal cysteine and phenylalanine, the CDR3 comprises 14 residues. Just the 42-base CDR3 DNA is kept, in frame starting at base 1. The cohort was made up of about 670 healthy bone marrow donors. Cohort members were all nominally healthy when sampled, although unrecorded immune exposures were likely present. The donor tested CMV seronegative, placing the donor among the 352 seronegative members of the cohort. A peripheral blood sample was provided by each donor, and peripheral blood mononuclear cells were used for TCR beta sequencing. Genomic DNA extraction from the blood cell samples was performed with the Qiagen DNeasy Blood Extraction Kit. This sample was taken from a study of cytomegalovirus exposure and HLA in healthy donors (dated by TCRdb to 2016 to 2017). Background for the entire study: In an earlier analysis of 450 to 750 of the donors, around 300 Gb of sequence data and roughly 100 million unique TCR beta sequences from 180 million or so T cells were reported. The number of typed donors differed by locus: about 620-640 for A, B, C, DRB1 and DQB1; about 520 for DQA1; around 580 for DPA1; and about 450 for DPB1. Four to six DR-DQ haplotypes were handled as single units for association and clustering, since linkage in the cohort was strong. To decide whether each TCR beta V gene segment behaved as functional or pseudogenic, an earlier analysis of over 500 of the donors relied on high-throughput TCR beta sequencing. A later genetic analysis used genome-wide SNP genotypes for about 60% of the 666 donors, treating that subset as a discovery cohort. The study combined high-throughput TCR immunosequencing, statistical association of individual TCRs with disease status, and machine learning to predict cytomegalovirus infection status. The study was designed to test whether signatures of past pathogen exposure could be identified by cataloging public T cell receptors. About 280 gigabases of sequencing data and approximately 85 million unique TCR sequences were included in an early release covering under 650 HLA-typed donors. Of the approximately 400 genotyped donors, less than 90% were placed in the genetic ancestry cluster associated with self-reported Caucasian donors. Every repertoire in the discovery cohort had been generated on one and the same sequencing platform. Donor age, sex, ethnicity and CMV serostatus were compiled together with the repertoire data. A later analysis re-examined previously published TCR beta repertoires from 600 to 700 donors and added high-resolution HLA genotyping to investigate patterns of TCR occurrence. Across 300 to 500 genotyped donors of the cohort, an average of about 220,000 unique TCR beta nucleotide sequences per donor were sequenced, and approximately 19% of those sequences were non-productive. The T cell repertoires of several hundred subjects were profiled by immunosequencing and related to cytomegalovirus serostatus. HLA typing included class I and class II loci at four-digit resolution. The later analysis used no new phenotypic data to find candidate immune exposures, relying instead on TCR beta sequences and their occurrence across donors. In addition to the first cohort of 666 subjects, a separate validation cohort of around 110 different subjects was used. Beyond this particular receptor, the publication reports: Roughly uniform sequencing depth across donors was assumed in presence/absence analyses, although this assumption may not hold. A later genetic analysis associated a missense DCLRE1C variant with V-gene and J-gene trimming of TCR beta chains, and an independent cohort replicated the association. A later analysis associated 15,000 to 20,000 TCR beta sequences with specific HLA alleles at a false discovery rate of 0.05. The earlier analysis of a few hundred of the donors excluded 15 to 20 rarely observed V segments, including chromosome 9 orphons, because counts were too low. In a later analysis, TCR association rates were found to vary across HLA loci, with the most associated TCRs seen for DRB1 alleles and the fewest for HLA-C alleles. When HLA alleles, especially DR and DQ, strongly co-occurred, attributing TCR associations to individual alleles was difficult. Compared with the roughly 720-donor mean, donors in an Asian-associated ancestry cluster had fewer N-insertions in productive TCRs, according to a later genetic analysis. In vitro tests confirmed that three of the cytomegalovirus-associated TCR beta chains recognize cytomegalovirus antigens. A further reported finding was that TCR beta sequences accurately predicted the HLA-A and HLA-B alleles for most subjects in the first cohort. The study listed over 150 TCR beta chains as associated with cytomegalovirus. Because HLA typing was missing for some donors at each locus, association tests included only the typed subset. A later analysis reported that several top co-occurrence clusters appeared linked to parvovirus B19, influenza, CMV and Epstein-Barr virus. While some public TCRs were present in many individuals, most TCR sequences turned up only very rarely across donors. The cohort was sequenced for TCR beta chains only, and without alpha or paired-chain data the features that could be detected were limited. Some IMGT-functional V segments, including TRBV6-2 and TRBV6-3, could not be distinguished by the 87-base-pair reads and were therefore excluded. In a later analysis, HLA-associated TCR beta chains showed more clonal expansion and lower generation probabilities than non-associated chains that were equally common. According to the authors, the approach could potentially be generalized to other disease states and immunological phenotypes. In an earlier analysis of some 500 of the donors, most TCR beta V segments were observed in productive rearrangements about 87% or about 30% of the time, broadly matching IMGT annotations. Most CMV-associated TCR beta chains appeared to be HLA-restricted in a later analysis, and the HLA associations seemed to be driven largely by CMV exposure. Cytomegalovirus status was reported to be diagnosed by the classifier with high specificity and sensitivity in both the original and validation cohorts. A cluster of highly shared sequence variants was judged likely to be a technical artifact of the sequencing pipeline. The only immune exposure information available for the cohort was CMV serostatus. Correlated functional status among segregating V segments might reflect linkage disequilibrium, but an unknown experimental factor could not be ruled out.

The sequence came from a woman aged 25 to 39 in good health and CMV-seronegative. The chain uses TRBV6-5 and TRBJ2-5, with 7 middle bases fitting TRBD1. The sequenced material came from PBMCs. This receptor carries the CDR3 CASSRGQVRETQYF. The DNA sequence is TGTGCCAGCAGCAGAGGACAGGTAAGAGAGACCCAGTACTTC.